This TCR beta chain was retrieved from a study of CD8+CD57+ T cells in acquired aplastic anemia. About the research overall: The sorted CD4+ and CD8+ cells yielded an average approximately 3 ug of DNA. Findings and caveats of the study: Found in both controls and patients were twenty-nine CD8+ CDR3 sequences. Patients did not significantly differ from controls in CD8+ Simpson's diversity.

Per the germline V gene, CDR1 is MNHNY and CDR2 is SVGAGI (reference sequence). V lost 2 bases, J lost 7 bases, and 15 bases lay in between. The CDR3 runs to 14 residues. According to the study, genomic DNA was the template for TCR beta VDJ and CDR3 profiling. One entry per CDR3 protein results from TCRdb running MiXCR on the reads. The table lists 200,000 or so distinct CDR3 sequences, 55% to 70% of them singletons. Only one count was recorded for this clonotype. Its antigen is unknown. The source of this sequence is a human donor with severe aplastic anemia or a healthy control (not recorded which). The source material was sorted CD4+, CD8+, or CD8+CD57+ T cells (not recorded which) from PBMCs. The chain links TRBV6-6 to TRBJ2-7; TRBD1 or TRBD2 may be the D gene (5 bases each). CDR3 in DNA: TGTGCCAGCAGTTACCGGCAGGGAGCGAGGGAGCAGTACTTC. This translates into CASSYRQGAREQYF.